Shown below are 7 T cell receptor beta chains from a single sample sequenced in a study of Graves' ophthalmopathy and Graves' hyperthyroidism. Amplification from RNA transcripts yielded the TCR beta CDR3 regions. HTBI primers served in a first-round RT-PCR, which a second-round multiplex PCR followed. TCRdb recomputed calls from the multiplex PCR reads with MiXCR, one row per CDR3 protein. The sample has about 620,000 distinct CDR3 sequences, about 20% seen once; the top ten hold approximately 7%. Sequencing input: peripheral blood. Receptors were obtained from a woman in her late teens or twenties with stable Graves' hyperthyroidism. Some clones in this sample may be carry-over from other donors' samples.

This clonotype appeared a few times. V and J are TRBV12-3 or TRBV12-4 and TRBJ2-7, with TRBD1 matching 7 bases. The trim removed 5 bases at V and 3 bases at J, leaving 7 bases unmatched. The CDR3 runs 14 residues. For the CDR3, the DNA is TGTGCCAGCAGTAAAGGGGGCCAGTACTACGAGCAGTACTTC. This sequence encodes CASSKGGQYYEQYF.

This clonotype was observed a handful of times. The rearrangement joins TRBV4-1 to TRBJ1-5; 8 bases match TRBD1. This CDR3 contains 15 residues. Germline CDR1 MGHRA, CDR2 YSYEKL. V was pared by 1 base and J by 3 bases, with 2 bases of the junction left unmatched. The CDR3 bases are TGCGCCAGCAGCCAAGGGGACAGGATCAATCAGCCCCAGCATTTT. Protein: CASSQGDRINQPQHF.

The chain is built from TRBV11-1 and TRBJ2-4; perhaps TRBD1 as D (5 bases). V lost 5 bases to trimming and J lost 5 bases, with 16 bases between them. The CDR3 totals 15 residues. Germline CDR1 is SGHAT and CDR2 is FQDESV (reference sequence). DNA of the CDR3: TGTGCCAGCAGCCAGGACCCCAAAGGGGAAAACATTCAGTACTTC. This encodes CASSQDPKGENIQYF.

At least ten counts were recorded for this clonotype. This rearrangement joins TRBV12-3 or TRBV12-4 to TRBJ1-2, with 8 nucleotides matching TRBD1. V shed 6 bases, J shed 5 bases, and the junction held 11 bases outside the gene matches. The CDR3 runs 15 residues. The CDR3 region is CASSGSQGAVYGYTF. CDR3 coding DNA: TGTGCCAGCAGCGGTTCCCAGGGGGCTGTTTATGGCTACACCTTC.

This clonotype was picked up a small number of times. The J gene is TRBJ1-1, the V gene TRBV28; possible D gene TRBD1, 5 bases. The CDR3 runs to 14 residues. Germline V gives CDR1 MDHEN, CDR2 SYDVKM. Trimming removed 4 bases from V and 4 bases from J, with 13 bases in between. This CDR3 reads CASSSRGASTEAFF. Written as DNA, the CDR3 is TGTGCCAGCAGTTCTCGAGGGGCGAGCACTGAAGCTTTCTTT.

This clonotype was detected only a few times. The chain joins TRBV3-1 to TRBJ2-5; either TRBD1 or TRBD2 may fit D (5 bases each). The V end lost 4 bases, the J end lost 2 bases, and 11 bases lay between the germline ends. Germline lookup yields CDR1 LGHDT and CDR2 YNNKEL (reference sequence). There are 14 residues in the CDR3. CDR3 DNA sequence: TGTGCCAGCAGCCCTGGGACGATTCAAGAGACCCAGTACTTC. Amino acid sequence: CASSPGTIQETQYF.

This clonotype has ten or more counts. The rearrangement joins TRBV30 to TRBJ1-1, with TRBD1 as a possible D gene (5 bases). Germline assignment: CDR1 GTSNPN and CDR2 SVGIG (reference sequence). The CDR3 length is 14 residues. V lost 2 bases and J 7 bases, leaving 17 bases between the germline ends. The CDR3 DNA follows: TGTGCCTGGAGTCGGGGGGAGGGACGGAATGAAGCTTTCTTT. As protein: CAWSRGEGRNEAFF.